This T cell receptor (beta chain) was recovered during a study of shared clonotypes between healthy human individuals. Overall study findings and caveats: The study sampled only blood, and tissue repertoires likely differ.

Deep level was the assay's run setting. As processed by the authors: Junction-only immunoSEQ data arrived without quality scores, meaning filtering differed. Repertoires were generated with immunoSEQ multiplex PCR, while TCRdb's copy carries only in-frame clones and drops some. Clonal size and the V and J genes are those of that table, whereas D and trimming came from the DNA. The table records hundreds of thousands of clones, roughly 70% of them present only once. Investigators divided CD4+ cells into CD45RA+ naive and CD45RA-negative memory subsets. This clone appeared a few times. What it binds is not known. The sample carries other DNA sequences with the same CDR3. This CDR3 has 15 residues. Germline CDR1 KGHSH, CDR2 LQKENI. Trimming took off 3 bases at V and 0 bases at J, with 6 bases between the two ends.

The sample consisted of memory CD4+ T cells sorted from blood. As for subset: CD45RA-negative fraction. The TCR sequence derives from a woman in her twenties or thirties in good health. The chain couples TRBV18 to TRBJ2-6, with D perhaps TRBD1 (6 bases). The CDR3 is CASSPDSSGANVLTF. CDR3 DNA: TGTGCCAGCTCACCGGACAGCTCTGGGGCCAACGTCCTGACTTTC.